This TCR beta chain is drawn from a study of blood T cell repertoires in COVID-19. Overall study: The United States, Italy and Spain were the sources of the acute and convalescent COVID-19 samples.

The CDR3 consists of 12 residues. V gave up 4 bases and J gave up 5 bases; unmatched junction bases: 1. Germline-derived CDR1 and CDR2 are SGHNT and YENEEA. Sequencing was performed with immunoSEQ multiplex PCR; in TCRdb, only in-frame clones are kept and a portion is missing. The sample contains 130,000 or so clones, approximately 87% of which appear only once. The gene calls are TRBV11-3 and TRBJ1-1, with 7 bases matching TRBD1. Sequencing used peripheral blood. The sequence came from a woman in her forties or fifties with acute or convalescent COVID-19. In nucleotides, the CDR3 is TGTGCCAGCAGCTCGACAGGGACTGAAGCTTTCTTT. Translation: CASSSTGTEAFF. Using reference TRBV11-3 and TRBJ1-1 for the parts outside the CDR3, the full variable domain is EAGVVQSPRYKIIEKKQPVAFWCNPISGHNTLYWYLQNLGQGPELLIRYENEEAVDDSQLPKDRFSAERLKGVDSTLKIQPAELGDSAVYLCASSSTGTEAFFGQGTRLTVV.